This entry lists 19 T cell receptor beta chains sequenced from one sample in a study of response to subunit inactivated influenza vaccine. TCRdb reprocessed the RT-PCR reads with MiXCR, giving one entry per CDR3 protein. This sample has roughly 650,000 distinct CDR3 sequences, with 15% to 18% found just once. Sequencing used PBMCs from blood, obtained 12 days after vaccination. Source of these receptors: a man in his forties or fifties who received an inactivated influenza vaccine.

V is TRBV20-1 and J is TRBJ2-1, with D uncertain. This CDR3 is built from 15 residues. Germline V gene sequence: CDR1 DFQATT, CDR2 SNEGSKA (reference sequence). Deletions cut 4 bases from V and 0 bases from J, with 13 bases between. CDR3 residues: CSAISTSSSYNEQFF. CDR3 DNA: TGCAGTGCTATCTCTACGAGCAGCTCCTACAATGAGCAGTTCTTC.

This chain connects TRBV27 to TRBJ2-2; 15 bases agree with TRBD2. The length of the CDR3 is 19 residues. The junction had 14 bases not matched to a gene; V was cut back by 8 bases and J by 4 bases. Germline V gene data show CDR1 as MNHEY and CDR2 as SMNVEV (reference sequence). CDR3 loop: CASRLVGLAGGPRTGELFF. The CDR3, as DNA: TGTGCCAGCCGCCTCGTAGGACTAGCGGGGGGGCCCCGCACCGGGGAGCTGTTTTTT.

The CDR3 sequence: CASSPSAVFPEQYF. The CDR3 DNA reads as TGCGCCAGCAGCCCGTCGGCCGTGTTCCCGGAGCAGTACTTC. This chain connects TRBV4-1 to TRBJ2-7; D ambiguous. CDR3 size: 14 residues. CDR1 and CDR2 from the germline V gene are MGHRA and YSYEKL. The V end was cut by 4 bases, the J end by 7 bases, with 17 bases between.

Ten or more counts support this clonotype. CDR3 nucleotides: TGCAGCGTTAGTAGCGGGAGGCGTACAGATACGCAGTATTTT. It specifies CSVSSGRRTDTQYF. The chain links TRBV29-1 to TRBJ2-3, with 10 bases matching TRBD2. The CDR3 is made up of 14 amino acids. V lost 5 bases, J lost 3 bases, and 5 bases stayed unmatched. The germline CDR1 and CDR2 sequences are SQVTM and ANQGSEA.

In this sample, this clonotype turned up a few times. The chain couples TRBV20-1 to TRBJ2-1, with 9 bases lining up with TRBD1. V dropped 5 bases and J dropped 6; count of bases not matched to a gene: 5. The CDR3 covers 13 residues. The V gene's germline CDR1 is DFQATT and CDR2 SNEGSKA (reference sequence). In DNA form, the CDR3 reads TGCAGTGCTTGGGACAGGGATACCAATGAGCAGTTCTTC. Amino acids: CSAWDRDTNEQFF.

This clonotype occurred a few times. The chain is built from TRBV6-1 and TRBJ1-1; unclear D gene. Germline V gene sequence: CDR1 MNHNS, CDR2 SASEGT. V gave up 3 bases and J gave up 4 bases, with 9 bases separating them. The CDR3 consists of 13 residues. The CDR3 DNA is TGTGCCAGCAGTGAGGTGGAGGGCACTGAAGCTTTCTTT. Its protein is CASSEVEGTEAFF.

The chain employs TRBV29-1 and TRBJ2-3; 13 bases line up with TRBD2. Germline CDR1 is SQVTM and CDR2 is ANQGSEA. V lost 6 bases and J lost 1; bases outside the gene matches: 1. This CDR3 is 14 amino acids long. This CDR3 reads CSVGTSGGTDTQYF. The CDR3 nucleotides are TGCAGCGTGGGGACTAGCGGGGGCACAGATACGCAGTATTTT.

The chain recombines TRBV7-8 with TRBJ2-4; the match to TRBD1 covers 8 bases. CDR1 SGHVS and CDR2 FQNEAQ come from the germline V gene. The CDR3 is 16 amino acids. After removal of 1 base from V and 0 bases from J, the junction contained 2 bases not matched to a gene. In nucleotides, the CDR3 is TGTGCCAGCAGCTTAGTGGGGACAGGAGCCAAAAACATTCAGTACTTC. As protein: CASSLVGTGAKNIQYF. Combining the CDR3 with reference TRBV7-8 and TRBJ2-4 gives the whole variable domain GAGVSQSPRYKVAKRGQDVALRCDPISGHVSLFWYQQALGQGPEFLTYFQNEAQLDKSGLPSDRFFAERPEGSVSTLKIQRTQQEDSAVYLCASSLVGTGAKNIQYFGAGTRLSVL.

The chain is built from TRBV27 and TRBJ1-1; a weak D match, TRBD1 (6 bases). The CDR3 contains 14 residues. V was pared by 6 bases and J by 1 base, with 12 bases between. The V gene's germline CDR1 is MNHEY and CDR2 SMNVEV (reference sequence). The DNA of the CDR3 is TGTGCCAGCAGCATGAGGGGGGGGAACACTGAAGCTTTCTTT. It translates to CASSMRGGNTEAFF.

The genes are TRBV11-2 and TRBJ2-1; TRBD2 matches at 7 bases. Germline V gives CDR1 SGHAT, CDR2 FQNNGV. The CDR3 contains 17 residues. J was trimmed by 7 bases and V by 6 bases; bases with no gene match: 18. The CDR3 nucleotides are TGTGCCAGCAGGGGGAGGGCAGGGAAGAGGGTGAGAAATGAGCAGTTCTTC. This sequence encodes CASRGRAGKRVRNEQFF.

The J gene is TRBJ2-6, the V gene TRBV19; D unresolved. Trimming removed 10 bases from V and 1 base from J, with 8 bases in between. The CDR3 is 13 amino acids. Germline CDR1 reads LNHDA; CDR2 reads SQIVND (reference sequence). DNA for the CDR3: TGTGCCACCAGGTTATCTGGGGCCAACGTCCTGACTTTC. It encodes CATRLSGANVLTF.

This chain connects TRBV28 to TRBJ2-5; possibly TRBD2 for D (5 bases). Looked up from germline, CDR1 is MDHEN and CDR2 is SYDVKM. The CDR3 is made up of 14 amino acids. Trimming took 2 bases from V and 7 from J, leaving 14 bases between them. The CDR3 reads CASSLGGGVGTQYF. Here the CDR3 DNA reads TGTGCCAGCAGTTTAGGCGGAGGTGTAGGGACCCAGTACTTC.

This clonotype occurred a few times. This chain uses TRBV7-9 with TRBJ1-4; D uncertain. Germline loops: CDR1 SEHNR, CDR2 FQNEAQ (reference sequence). The CDR3 loop spans 15 amino acids. V was clipped by 3 bases and J by 0 bases, with 8 bases between them. This CDR3 is CASSLMTSTNEKLFF. CDR3 in DNA: TGTGCCAGCAGCTTGATGACCTCAACTAATGAAAAACTGTTTTTT.

The J gene is TRBJ2-1, the V gene TRBV5-5; D remains ambiguous. Trimming took off 6 bases at V and 7 bases at J, with 14 bases between the two ends. The CDR3 runs 13 residues. Germline V gene sequence: CDR1 SGHKS, CDR2 YYEKEE (reference sequence). CDR3 sequence reads: CASTLWVSNEQFF. The CDR3 bases are TGTGCCAGCACCCTCTGGGTCAGTAATGAGCAGTTCTTC.

This sequence joins TRBV10-2 and TRBJ2-1; TRBD1 might be the D (5 bases). The CDR3 is 16 amino acids. Trimming left V 1 base short and J 0 bases short, with 10 bases between. The germline CDR1 and CDR2 sequences are WSHSY and SAAADI. The CDR3 coding sequence is TGCGCCAGCAGTGAGTTAGGGGTTGGCTCCTACAATGAGCAGTTCTTC. This gives the protein CASSELGVGSYNEQFF.

There are a few counts of this clonotype. The chain uses TRBV7-9 and TRBJ2-7, with TRBD1 matching over 9 bases. Per the germline V gene, CDR1 is SEHNR and CDR2 is FQNEAQ (reference sequence). V shed 1 base, J shed 4 bases, and the junction held 5 bases outside the gene matches. The CDR3 totals 15 residues. The CDR3 spells CASSLVGTGRYEQYF. CDR3 DNA: TGTGCCAGCAGCTTAGTAGGGACAGGGAGATACGAGCAGTACTTC.

The table lists this clonotype with a few counts. The chain links TRBV7-6 to TRBJ2-3; D may be TRBD1 or TRBD2 (5 bases each). Germline CDR1 is SGHVS and CDR2 is FNYEAQ. CDR3 length: 16 residues. Trimming cost V 0 bases and J 0 bases, with 10 bases left between them. The CDR3 DNA is TGTGCCAGCAGCTTAGCTGAGGGGTTTAGCACAGATACGCAGTATTTT. It encodes CASSLAEGFSTDTQYF.

This chain connects TRBV19 to TRBJ1-2; 8 bases line up with TRBD1. The CDR3 consists of 16 residues. Germline values: CDR1 LNHDA, CDR2 SQIVND (reference sequence). V lost 5 bases and J lost 8; bases outside the gene matches: 16. CDR3 sequence reads: CASSPQRQGQRIGYTF. CDR3 sequence (DNA): TGTGCCAGTAGTCCCCAAAGACAGGGGCAAAGGATCGGCTACACCTTC.

This clonotype was found a few times. The chain has TRBV20-1 and TRBJ2-5; no clear D gene. Trimming removed 3 bases from V and 2 bases from J, with 10 bases in between. From germline, CDR1 is DFQATT and CDR2 SNEGSKA (reference sequence). This CDR3 is 13 amino acids long. The CDR3 DNA is TGCAGTGCTAGTAGGCGGCAGCAAGAGACCCAGTACTTC. This encodes CSASRRQQETQYF.